Sequencing of this T cell receptor beta chain was carried out in a study of early T cells in non-severe SARS-CoV-2 infection. Study background: Bulk RNA taken from unsorted whole blood was sequenced, leaving chains unpaired.

Ten or more counts support this clonotype. Germline V CDR1 and CDR2: MNHEY, SVGEGT. The length of the CDR3 is 14 residues. Trimming cost V 6 bases and J 0 bases, with 12 bases left between them. Each cDNA molecule carried a unique molecular identifier. TCRdb passed the 5' RACE reads through MiXCR, listing each CDR3 protein once. The table shows about 48,000 distinct CDR3 sequences, with around 6% occurring only once. V is TRBV6-2 or TRBV6-3 and J is TRBJ2-7; possibly TRBD1 or TRBD2 for D (5 bases each). The TCR sequence derives from an adult who was a healthcare worker with PCR-confirmed SARS-CoV-2 infection or an uninfected control (not recorded which). Source material: whole blood. The CDR3 sequence: CASSLGRNSYEQYF. CDR3 coding DNA: TGTGCCAGCAGCCTGGGACGTAACTCCTACGAGCAGTACTTC.